This T cell receptor beta chain was captured in a study of brain T cells in children with intractable seizures. Findings and caveats of the study: Viral specificity was inferred only from CDR3 similarity; HCMV serostatus was unknown.

In the case of this clone: Its antigen remains unidentified.

The time point was: blood from clinic visit 5 months post-surgery; TSC patient then seizure free. Surgery cases with the highest brain T cell transcript signatures were chosen for sequencing. Libraries were prepared by immunoSEQ multiplex PCR; TCRdb keeps only in-frame clonotypes and omits some of them. The data contain about 340,000 clones, nearly 95% of them singletons. The receptor's source is a boy younger than two with tuberous sclerosis and intractable seizures. The sample was peripheral blood, taken roughly 5 months after surgery.

This CDR3 is CASSPWDGNNQPQHF. The DNA of the CDR3 is TGTGCCAGCAGTCCCTGGGACGGCAACAATCAGCCCCAGCATTTT. The V gene is TRBV27, the J gene TRBJ1-5, with D perhaps matching TRBD1 (5 bases). The CDR3 contains 15 residues. Germline CDR1 reads MNHEY; CDR2 reads SMNVEV (reference sequence). Between the trimmed V and J ends, which lost 5 bases and 3 bases, there was a span of 14 bases.